Here is one T cell receptor beta chain with its context. Its antigen is unknown. The data stem from a study of blood T cells in healthy people across ages. Study-level points and caveats: Higher diversity and more naive CD4+ cells were features of long-lived donors, compared to aged donors. A strong correlation was seen between TCR beta diversity and naive T cell percentage. Observed TCR beta diversity per million T cells went down as age went up. This fall followed a roughly linear course with age.

Germline-derived CDR1 and CDR2 are LGHNA and YNFKEQ. V lost 0 bases to trimming and J lost 8 bases; unmatched junction nucleotides: 10. The CDR3 contains 17 residues. Sample-barcoded 5' priming and a J-beta primer mix drove a second PCR of roughly 7 to 11 cycles. Every sample returned 2.5 million or more CDR3-containing paired-end reads. TCRdb ran MiXCR on the 5' RACE reads and lists one entry per CDR3 protein. The data show 780,000 or so distinct CDR3 sequences, roughly 56% seen once. This clonotype was sampled from a man between 35 and 55 years old in good health. The source material was blood. The chain employs TRBV4-2 and TRBJ2-1; 10 positions match TRBD2. As DNA, the CDR3 is TGTGCCAGCAGCCAAGAAGGGGCTAGCGGGGGTGTGGATGAGCAGTTCTTC. This translates into CASSQEGASGGVDEQFF.